The clone carrying this T cell receptor beta chain is hyperexpanded in the sample. This CDR3 is also generated by other DNA sequences in the sample. The record originates from a study of brain T cells in children with intractable seizures. Profiling relied on immunoSEQ multiplex PCR, and the TCRdb table lists in-frame clones only, not all of them. The sample lists 1,500 or so clones; about 83% were seen once. Only cases whose brain tissue showed the highest T cell transcript signatures were sequenced. Before surgery, patients took at least one anti-epileptic drug. V was trimmed by 6 bases and J by 6 bases, leaving 18 bases between them. This CDR3 spans 14 amino acids. Germline CDR1 is LNHDA and CDR2 is SQIVND (reference sequence).

Material: resected brain tissue, obtained at surgery. This receptor was identified in a boy younger than 18 with focal cortical dysplasia and intractable seizures. V usage is TRBV19 and J usage is TRBJ2-7; D is unclear. In DNA, the CDR3 is TGTGCCAGTAGCCTGGGTTGGGCGGCTGGCGAGCAGTACTTC. Translation gives CASSLGWAAGEQYF.